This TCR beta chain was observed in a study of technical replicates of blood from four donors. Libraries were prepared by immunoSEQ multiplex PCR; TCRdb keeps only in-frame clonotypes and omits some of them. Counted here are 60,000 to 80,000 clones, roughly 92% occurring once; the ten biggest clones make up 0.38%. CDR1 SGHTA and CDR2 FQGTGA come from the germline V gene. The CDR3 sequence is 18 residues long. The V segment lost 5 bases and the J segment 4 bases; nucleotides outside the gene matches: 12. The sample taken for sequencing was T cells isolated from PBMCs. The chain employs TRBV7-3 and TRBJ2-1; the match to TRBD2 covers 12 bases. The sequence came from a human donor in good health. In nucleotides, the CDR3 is TGTGCCAGCAGCCCGACCTTACGACTAGCGGGAGAGTACAATGAGCAGTTCTTC. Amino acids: CASSPTLRLAGEYNEQFF.